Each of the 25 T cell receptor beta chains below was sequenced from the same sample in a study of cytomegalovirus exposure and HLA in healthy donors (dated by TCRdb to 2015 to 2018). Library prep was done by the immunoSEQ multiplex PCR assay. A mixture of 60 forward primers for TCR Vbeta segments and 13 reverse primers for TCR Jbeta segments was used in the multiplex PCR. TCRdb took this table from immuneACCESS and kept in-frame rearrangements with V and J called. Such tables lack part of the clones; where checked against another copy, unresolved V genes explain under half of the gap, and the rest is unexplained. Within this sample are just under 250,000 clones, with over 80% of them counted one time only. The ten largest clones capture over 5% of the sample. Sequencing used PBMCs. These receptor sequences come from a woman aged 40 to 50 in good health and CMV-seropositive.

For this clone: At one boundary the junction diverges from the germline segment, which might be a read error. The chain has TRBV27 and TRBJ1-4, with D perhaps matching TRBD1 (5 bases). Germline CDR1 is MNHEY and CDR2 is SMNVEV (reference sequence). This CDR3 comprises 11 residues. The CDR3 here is CASSPPAGGDF. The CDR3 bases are TGTGCCAGCAGTCCCCCCGCAGGAGGGGATTTT.

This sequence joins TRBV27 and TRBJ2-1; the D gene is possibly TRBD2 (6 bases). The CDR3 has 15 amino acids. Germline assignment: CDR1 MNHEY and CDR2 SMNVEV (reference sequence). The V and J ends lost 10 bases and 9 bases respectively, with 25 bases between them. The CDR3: CATLSLARESLEQFF. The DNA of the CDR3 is TGTGCCACCCTCTCTTTAGCGCGGGAATCTCTTGAGCAGTTCTTC.

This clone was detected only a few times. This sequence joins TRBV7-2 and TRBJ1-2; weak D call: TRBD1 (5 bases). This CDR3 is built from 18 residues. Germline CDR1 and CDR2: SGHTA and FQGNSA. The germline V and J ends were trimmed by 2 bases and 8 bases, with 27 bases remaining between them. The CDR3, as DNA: TGTGCCAGCAGCTTACCTAACCCGAGGTCGGCGGGGGTAGACGGCTACACCTTC. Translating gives CASSLPNPRSAGVDGYTF.

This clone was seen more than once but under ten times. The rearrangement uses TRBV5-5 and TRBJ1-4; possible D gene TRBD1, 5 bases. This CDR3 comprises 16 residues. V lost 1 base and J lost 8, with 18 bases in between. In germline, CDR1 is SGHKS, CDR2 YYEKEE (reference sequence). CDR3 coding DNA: TGTGCCAGCAGCTTGAACCAGGGAGGATTGGGGGAAAAACTGTTTTTT. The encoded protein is CASSLNQGGLGEKLFF.

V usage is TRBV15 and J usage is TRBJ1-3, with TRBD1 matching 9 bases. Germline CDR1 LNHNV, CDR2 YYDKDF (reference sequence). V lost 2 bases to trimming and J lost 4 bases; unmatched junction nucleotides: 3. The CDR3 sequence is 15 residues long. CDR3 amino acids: CATSRLGTGGNTIYF. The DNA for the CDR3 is TGTGCCACCAGCAGACTCGGGACAGGGGGAAACACCATATATTTT.

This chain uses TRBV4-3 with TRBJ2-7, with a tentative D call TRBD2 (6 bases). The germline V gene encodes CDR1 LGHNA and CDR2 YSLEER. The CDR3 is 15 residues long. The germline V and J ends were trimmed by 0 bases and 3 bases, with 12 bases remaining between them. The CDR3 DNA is TGCGCCAGCAGCCAAGAAGAGGGTAGCGGCTACGAGCAGTACTTC. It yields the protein CASSQEEGSGYEQYF.

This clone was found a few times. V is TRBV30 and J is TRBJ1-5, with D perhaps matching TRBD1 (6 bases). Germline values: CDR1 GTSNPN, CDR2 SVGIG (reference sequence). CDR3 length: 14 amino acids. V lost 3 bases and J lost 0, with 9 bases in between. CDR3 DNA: TGTGCCTGGAGGCAGGGGAATAGCAATCAGCCCCAGCATTTT. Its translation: CAWRQGNSNQPQHF.

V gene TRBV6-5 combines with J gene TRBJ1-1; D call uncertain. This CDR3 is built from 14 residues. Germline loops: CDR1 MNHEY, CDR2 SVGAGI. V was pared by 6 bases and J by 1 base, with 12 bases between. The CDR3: CASRSWAENTEAFF. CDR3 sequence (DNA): TGTGCCAGCAGGTCTTGGGCCGAGAACACTGAAGCTTTCTTT.

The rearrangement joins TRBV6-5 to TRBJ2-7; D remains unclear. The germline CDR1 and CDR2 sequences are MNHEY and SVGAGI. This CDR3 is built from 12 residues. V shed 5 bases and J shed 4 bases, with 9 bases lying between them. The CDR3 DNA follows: TGTGCCAGCAGTCCCCTCCCTTACGAGCAGTACTTC. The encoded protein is CASSPLPYEQYF.

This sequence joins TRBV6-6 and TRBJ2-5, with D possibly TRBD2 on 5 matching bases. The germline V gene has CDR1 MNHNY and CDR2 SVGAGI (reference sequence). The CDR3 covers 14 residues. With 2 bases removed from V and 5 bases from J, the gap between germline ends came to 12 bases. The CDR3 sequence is CASSYTGRGETQYF. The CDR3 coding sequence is TGTGCCAGCAGTTACACGGGTCGAGGGGAGACCCAGTACTTC.

CDR3 coding DNA: TGTGCCATCAGAACCTCTCCGGGGGGGAACACTGAAGCTTTCTTT. Protein sequence: CAIRTSPGGNTEAFF. The chain is built from TRBV10-3 and TRBJ1-1, with a possible D match to TRBD1 (5 bases). Between the trimmed V and J ends, which lost 6 bases and 1 base, there was a span of 15 bases. CDR1 and CDR2 from the germline V gene are ENHRY and SYGVKD. This CDR3 is 15 amino acids long.

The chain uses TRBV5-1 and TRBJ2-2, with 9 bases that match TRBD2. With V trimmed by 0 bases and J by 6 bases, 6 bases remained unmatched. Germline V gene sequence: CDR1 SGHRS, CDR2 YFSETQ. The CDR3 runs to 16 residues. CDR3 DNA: TGCGCCAGCAGCTTGGAAGCGGGGGGCTCTGCCGGGGAGCTGTTTTTT. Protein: CASSLEAGGSAGELFF.

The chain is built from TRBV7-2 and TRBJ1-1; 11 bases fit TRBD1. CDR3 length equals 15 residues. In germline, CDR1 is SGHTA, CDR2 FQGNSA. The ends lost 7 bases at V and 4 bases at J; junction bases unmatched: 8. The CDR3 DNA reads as TGTGCCAGCACCCGGACAGGGGGCTTTGGCACTGAAGCTTTCTTT. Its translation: CASTRTGGFGTEAFF.

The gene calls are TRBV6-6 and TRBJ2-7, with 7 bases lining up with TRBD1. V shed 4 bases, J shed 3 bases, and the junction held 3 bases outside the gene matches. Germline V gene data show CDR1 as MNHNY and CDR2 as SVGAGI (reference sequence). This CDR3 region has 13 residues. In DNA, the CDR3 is TGTGCCAGCAGTTGGGACAGAGGCTACGAGCAGTACTTC. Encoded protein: CASSWDRGYEQYF.

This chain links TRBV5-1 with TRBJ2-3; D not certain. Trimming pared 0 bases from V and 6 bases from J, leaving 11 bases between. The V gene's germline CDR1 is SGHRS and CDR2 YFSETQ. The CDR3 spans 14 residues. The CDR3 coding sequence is TGCGCCAGCAGCTTGGGCAGGCTGGTGGATACGCAGTATTTT. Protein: CASSLGRLVDTQYF.

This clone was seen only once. The CDR3 coding sequence is TGTGCCAGCATTGGGCGGGGGAACTCCTACAATGAGCAGTTCTTC. This gives the protein CASIGRGNSYNEQFF. The chain has TRBV2 and TRBJ2-1; 7 nucleotides align to TRBD2. Germline lookup yields CDR1 SNHLY and CDR2 FYNNEI. After removal of 7 bases from V and 0 bases from J, the junction contained 6 bases not matched to a gene. This CDR3 is 15 amino acids long.

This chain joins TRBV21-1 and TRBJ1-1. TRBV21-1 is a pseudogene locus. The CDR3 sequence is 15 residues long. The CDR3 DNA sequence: TGTGCCAGCAGCACGTTGGGGGAGGGGAACACTGAAGCTTTCTTT. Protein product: CASSTLGEGNTEAFF.

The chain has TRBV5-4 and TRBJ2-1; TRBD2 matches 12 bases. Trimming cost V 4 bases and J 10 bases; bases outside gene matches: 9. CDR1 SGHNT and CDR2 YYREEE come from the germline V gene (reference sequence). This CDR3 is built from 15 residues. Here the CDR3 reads CASSPTSGGFGEQFF. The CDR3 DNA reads TGTGCCAGCAGCCCTACTAGCGGGGGGTTTGGAGAGCAGTTCTTC.

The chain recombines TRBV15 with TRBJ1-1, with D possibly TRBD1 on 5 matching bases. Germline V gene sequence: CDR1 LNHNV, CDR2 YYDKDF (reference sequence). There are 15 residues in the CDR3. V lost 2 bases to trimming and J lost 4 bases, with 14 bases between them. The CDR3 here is CATSRSTRVTTEAFF. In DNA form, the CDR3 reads TGTGCCACCAGCAGATCCACCAGGGTGACCACTGAAGCTTTCTTT.

The DNA for the CDR3 is TGTGCCAGCAGCAAAGGGCCCTTCCGGGACAGGGGCCACGAGCAGTACTTC. Its protein product is CASSKGPFRDRGHEQYF. The chain recombines TRBV21-1 with TRBJ2-7; no DNA check was done on the table's D call, TRBD1. TRBV21-1 is noted as a pseudogene. There are 17 residues in the CDR3.

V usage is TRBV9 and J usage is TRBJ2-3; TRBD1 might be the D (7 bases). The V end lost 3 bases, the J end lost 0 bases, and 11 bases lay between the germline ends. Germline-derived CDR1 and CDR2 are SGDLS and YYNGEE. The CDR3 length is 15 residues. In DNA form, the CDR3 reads TGTGCCAGCAGCGCGTCAGGGGGGAGCACAGATACGCAGTATTTT. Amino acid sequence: CASSASGGSTDTQYF. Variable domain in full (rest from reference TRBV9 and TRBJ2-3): DSGVTQTPKHLITATGQRVTLRCSPRSGDLSVYWYQQSLDQGLQFLIQYYNGEERAKGNILERFSAQQFPDLHSELNLSSLELGDSALYFCASSASGGSTDTQYFGPGTRLTVL.

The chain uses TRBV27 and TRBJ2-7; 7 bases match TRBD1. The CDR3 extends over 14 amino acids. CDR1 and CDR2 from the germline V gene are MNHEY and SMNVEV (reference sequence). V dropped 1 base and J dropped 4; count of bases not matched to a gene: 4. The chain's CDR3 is CASSLYRGGYEQYF. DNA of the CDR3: TGTGCCAGCAGTTTATACAGGGGTGGGTACGAGCAGTACTTC.

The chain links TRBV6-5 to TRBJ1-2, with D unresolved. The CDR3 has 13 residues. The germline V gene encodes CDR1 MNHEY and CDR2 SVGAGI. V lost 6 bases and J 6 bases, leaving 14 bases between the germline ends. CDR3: CASSLGGNHGYTF. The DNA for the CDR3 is TGTGCCAGCAGCCTCGGAGGGAACCATGGCTACACCTTC.

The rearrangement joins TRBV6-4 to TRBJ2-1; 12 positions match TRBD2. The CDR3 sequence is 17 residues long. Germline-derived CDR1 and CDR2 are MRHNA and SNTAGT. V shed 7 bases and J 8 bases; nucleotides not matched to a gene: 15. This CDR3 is CASKPEHLAGGGHEQFF. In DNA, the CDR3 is TGTGCCAGCAAGCCCGAACATCTAGCGGGGGGGGGCCATGAGCAGTTCTTC.

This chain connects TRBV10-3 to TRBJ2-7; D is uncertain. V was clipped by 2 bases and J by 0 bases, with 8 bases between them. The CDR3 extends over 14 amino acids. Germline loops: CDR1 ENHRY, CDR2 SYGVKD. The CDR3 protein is CAISEIGASYEQYF. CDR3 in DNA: TGTGCCATCAGTGAGATAGGAGCCTCCTACGAGCAGTACTTC.